The clone carrying this T cell receptor (beta chain) came up a few times. The antigen is not known. These data belong to a study of cytomegalovirus exposure and HLA in healthy donors. Study-wide results and limits: Cytomegalovirus-associated TCR beta chains were listed, numbering 164. A later analysis found first-cohort TCR clusters tended to co-occur in the 110 or so validation repertoires. High sensitivity and specificity were reportedly achieved when the classifier diagnosed cytomegalovirus status. CMV antigen specificity was confirmed in vitro for a few CMV-associated chains.

Libraries were prepared by immunoSEQ multiplex PCR; TCRdb keeps only in-frame clonotypes and omits some of them. In the table there are 200,000 to 250,000 clones, about nine tenths of which are singletons. The germline CDR1 and CDR2 sequences are MNHEY and SMNVEV (reference sequence). CDR3 length: 14 residues. V lost 2 bases and J lost 7, with 11 bases in between. The chain combines TRBV27 with TRBJ1-4; tentative D call: TRBD1 (5 bases). The specimen sequenced was PBMCs. The clonotype was recovered from a woman younger than 30 in good health and CMV-seropositive. This CDR3 reads CASSLRQSGEKLFF. Written as DNA, the CDR3 is TGTGCCAGCAGTTTACGACAGTCGGGTGAAAAACTGTTTTTT.